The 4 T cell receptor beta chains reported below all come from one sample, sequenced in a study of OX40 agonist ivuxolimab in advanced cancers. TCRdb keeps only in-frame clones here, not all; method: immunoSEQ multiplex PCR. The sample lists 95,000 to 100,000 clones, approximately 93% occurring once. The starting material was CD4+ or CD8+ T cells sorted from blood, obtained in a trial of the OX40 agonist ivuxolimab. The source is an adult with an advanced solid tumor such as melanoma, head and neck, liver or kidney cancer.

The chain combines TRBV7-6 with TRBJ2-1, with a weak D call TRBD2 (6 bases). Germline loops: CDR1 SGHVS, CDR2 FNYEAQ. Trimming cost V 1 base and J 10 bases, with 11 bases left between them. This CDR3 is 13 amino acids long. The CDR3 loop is CASSLETSHEQFF. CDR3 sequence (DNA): TGTGCCAGCAGCTTAGAGACTAGTCACGAGCAGTTCTTC.

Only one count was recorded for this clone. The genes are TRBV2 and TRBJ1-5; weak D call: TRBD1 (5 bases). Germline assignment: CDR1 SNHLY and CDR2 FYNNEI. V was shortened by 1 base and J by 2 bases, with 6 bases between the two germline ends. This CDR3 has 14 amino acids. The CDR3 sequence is CASSEGRGNQPQHF. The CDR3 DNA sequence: TGTGCCAGCAGTGAAGGCAGGGGCAATCAGCCCCAGCATTTT.

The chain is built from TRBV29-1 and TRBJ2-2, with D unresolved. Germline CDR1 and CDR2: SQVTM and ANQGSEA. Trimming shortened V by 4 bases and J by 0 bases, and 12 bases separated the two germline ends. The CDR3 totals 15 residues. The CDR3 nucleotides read TGCAGCGTTGTATCAGGCAGCGCGAACACCGGGGAGCTGTTTTTT. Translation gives CSVVSGSANTGELFF.

CDR3 loop: CASRRGGHTDTQYF. CDR3 coding DNA: TGTGCCAGCAGGAGAGGGGGACACACAGATACGCAGTATTTT. The chain couples TRBV2 to TRBJ2-3; tentatively, D is TRBD1 (6 bases). The V gene's germline CDR1 is SNHLY and CDR2 FYNNEI. The CDR3 has 14 amino acids. V gave up 6 bases and J gave up 2 bases, with 12 bases separating them. Based on the CDR3 plus reference TRBV2 and TRBJ2-3, the full variable domain is EPEVTQTPSHQVTQMGQEVILRCVPISNHLYFYWYRQILGQKVEFLVSFYNNEISEKSEIFDDQFSVERPDGSNFTLKIRSTKLEDSAMYFCASRRGGHTDTQYFGPGTRLTVL.